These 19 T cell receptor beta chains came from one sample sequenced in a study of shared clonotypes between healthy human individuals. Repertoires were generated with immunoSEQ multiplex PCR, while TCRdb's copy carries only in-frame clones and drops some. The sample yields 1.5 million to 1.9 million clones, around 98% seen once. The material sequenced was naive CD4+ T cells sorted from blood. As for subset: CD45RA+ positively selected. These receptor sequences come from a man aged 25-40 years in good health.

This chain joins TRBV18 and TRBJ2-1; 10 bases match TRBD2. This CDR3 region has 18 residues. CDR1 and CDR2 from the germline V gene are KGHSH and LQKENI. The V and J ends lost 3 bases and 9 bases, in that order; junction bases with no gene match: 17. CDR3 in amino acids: CASSPGLGVAGGYVEQFF. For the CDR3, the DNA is TGTGCCAGCTCACCGGGACTGGGGGTAGCGGGAGGCTACGTTGAGCAGTTCTTC.

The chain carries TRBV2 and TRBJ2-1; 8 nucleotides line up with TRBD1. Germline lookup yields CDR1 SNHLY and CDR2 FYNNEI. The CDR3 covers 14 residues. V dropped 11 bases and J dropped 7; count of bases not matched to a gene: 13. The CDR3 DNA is TGTGCCGGTTCCGGGACAGGAGGAGGAAATGAGCAGTTCTTC. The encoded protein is CAGSGTGGGNEQFF. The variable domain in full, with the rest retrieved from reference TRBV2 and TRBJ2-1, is EPEVTQTPSHQVTQMGQEVILRCVPISNHLYFYWYRQILGQKVEFLVSFYNNEISEKSEIFDDQFSVERPDGSNFTLKIRSTKLEDSAMYFCAGSGTGGGNEQFFGPGTRLTVL.

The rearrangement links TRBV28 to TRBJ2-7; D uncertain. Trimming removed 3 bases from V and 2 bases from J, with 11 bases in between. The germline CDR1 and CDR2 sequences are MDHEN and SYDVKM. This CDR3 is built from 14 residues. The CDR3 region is CASSFGDITYEQYF. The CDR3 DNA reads TGTGCCAGCAGTTTTGGAGACATCACCTACGAGCAGTACTTC.

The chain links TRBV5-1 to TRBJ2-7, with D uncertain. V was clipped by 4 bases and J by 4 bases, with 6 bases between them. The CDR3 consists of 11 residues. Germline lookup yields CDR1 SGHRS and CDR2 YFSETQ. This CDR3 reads CASSGLYEQYF. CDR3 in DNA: TGCGCCAGCAGCGGATTATACGAGCAGTACTTC. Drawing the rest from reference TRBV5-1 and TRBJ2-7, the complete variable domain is KAGVTQTPRYLIKTRGQQVTLSCSPISGHRSVSWYQQTPGQGLQFLFEYFSETQRNKGNFPGRFSGRQFSNSRSEMNVSTLELGDSALYLCASSGLYEQYFGPGTRLTVT.

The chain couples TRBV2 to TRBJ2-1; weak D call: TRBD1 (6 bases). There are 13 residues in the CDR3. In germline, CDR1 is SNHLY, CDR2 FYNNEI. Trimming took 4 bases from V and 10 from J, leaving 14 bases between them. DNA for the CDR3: TGTGCCAGCAGTGGACAGGCCCCCCAAGAGCAGTTCTTC. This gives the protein CASSGQAPQEQFF.

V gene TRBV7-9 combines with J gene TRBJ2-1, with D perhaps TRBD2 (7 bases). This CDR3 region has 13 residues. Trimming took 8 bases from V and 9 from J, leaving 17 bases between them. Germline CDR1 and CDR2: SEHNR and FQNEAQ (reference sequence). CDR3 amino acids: CASGRGGVSEQFF. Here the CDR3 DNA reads TGTGCCAGCGGTAGGGGGGGAGTGAGTGAGCAGTTCTTC.

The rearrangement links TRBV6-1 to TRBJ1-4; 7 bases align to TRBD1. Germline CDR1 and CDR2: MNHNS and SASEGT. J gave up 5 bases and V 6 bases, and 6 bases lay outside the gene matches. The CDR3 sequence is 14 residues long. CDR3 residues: CASSQGGVNEKLFF. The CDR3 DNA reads TGTGCCAGCAGCCAAGGGGGCGTGAATGAAAAACTGTTTTTT.

CDR3 DNA: TGTGCCAGCAGCGGGGACCTACCCGCCGCAGATACGCAGTATTTT. Translating gives CASSGDLPAADTQYF. V gene TRBV9 combines with J gene TRBJ2-3; D might be TRBD1 or TRBD2, each matching 5 bases. CDR1 and CDR2 (germline): SGDLS, YYNGEE. The CDR3 length is 15 residues. V was pared by 3 bases and J by 4 bases, with 15 bases between.

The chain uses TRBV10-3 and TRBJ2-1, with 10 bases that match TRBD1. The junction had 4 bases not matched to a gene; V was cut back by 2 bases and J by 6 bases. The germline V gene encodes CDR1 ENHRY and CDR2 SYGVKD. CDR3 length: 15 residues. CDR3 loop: CAISEGQGVFNEQFF. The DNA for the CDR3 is TGTGCCATCAGTGAGGGACAGGGGGTCTTCAATGAGCAGTTCTTC.

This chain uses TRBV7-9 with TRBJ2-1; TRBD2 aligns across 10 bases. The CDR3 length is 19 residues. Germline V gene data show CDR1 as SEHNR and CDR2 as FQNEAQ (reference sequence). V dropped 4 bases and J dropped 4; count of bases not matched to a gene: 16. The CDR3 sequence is CASSYKPPGLAKRYNEQFF. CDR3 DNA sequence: TGTGCCAGCAGCTACAAACCTCCGGGACTAGCGAAGAGATACAATGAGCAGTTCTTC.

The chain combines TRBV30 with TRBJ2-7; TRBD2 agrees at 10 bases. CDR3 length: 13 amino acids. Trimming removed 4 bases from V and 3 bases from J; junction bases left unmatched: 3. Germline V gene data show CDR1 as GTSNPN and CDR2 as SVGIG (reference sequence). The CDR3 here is CAWTGLAFYEQYF. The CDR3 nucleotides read TGTGCCTGGACGGGACTAGCGTTCTACGAGCAGTACTTC.

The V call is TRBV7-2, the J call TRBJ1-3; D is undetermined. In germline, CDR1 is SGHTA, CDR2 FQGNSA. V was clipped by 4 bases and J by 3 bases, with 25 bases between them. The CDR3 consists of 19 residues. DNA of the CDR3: TGTGCCAGCAGCTCCCTGCTTGGGTTTGATTCCTTACTTGGAAACACCATATATTTT. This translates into CASSSLLGFDSLLGNTIYF.

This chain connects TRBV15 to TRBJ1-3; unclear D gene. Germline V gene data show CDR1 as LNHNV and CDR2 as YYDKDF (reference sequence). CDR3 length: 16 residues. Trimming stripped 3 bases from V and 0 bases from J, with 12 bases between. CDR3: CATSRGRPTSGNTIYF. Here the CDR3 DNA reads TGTGCCACCAGCAGGGGCAGGCCCACCTCTGGAAACACCATATATTTT.

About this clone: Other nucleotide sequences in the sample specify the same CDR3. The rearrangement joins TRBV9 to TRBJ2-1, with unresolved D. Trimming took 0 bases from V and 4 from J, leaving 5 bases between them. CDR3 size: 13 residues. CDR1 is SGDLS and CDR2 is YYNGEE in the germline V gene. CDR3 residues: CASSVGRYNEQFF. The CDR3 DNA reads TGTGCCAGCAGCGTAGGAAGGTACAATGAGCAGTTCTTC.

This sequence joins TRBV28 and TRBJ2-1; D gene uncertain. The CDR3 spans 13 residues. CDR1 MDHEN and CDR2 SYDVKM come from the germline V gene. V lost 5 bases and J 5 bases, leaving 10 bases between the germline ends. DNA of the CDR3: TGTGCCAGCAGTCTCGCGCGAGACAATGAGCAGTTCTTC. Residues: CASSLARDNEQFF.

CDR3 nucleotide sequence: TGTGCCAGCAGCACTAGCGGGCAACTAAGAAACATTCAGTACTTC. Encoded protein: CASSTSGQLRNIQYF. This sequence joins TRBV11-2 and TRBJ2-4; TRBD2 aligns across 9 bases. CDR3 length: 15 amino acids. Germline V CDR1 and CDR2: SGHAT, FQNNGV. V lost 5 bases and J lost 6; bases outside the gene matches: 8.

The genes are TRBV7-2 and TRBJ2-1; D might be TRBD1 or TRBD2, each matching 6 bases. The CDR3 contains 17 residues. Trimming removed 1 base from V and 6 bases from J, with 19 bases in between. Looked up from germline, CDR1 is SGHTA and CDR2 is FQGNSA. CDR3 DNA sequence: TGTGCCAGCAGCTTAGATTCAGGGGTAGGAGGGGGCAATGAGCAGTTCTTC. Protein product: CASSLDSGVGGGNEQFF.

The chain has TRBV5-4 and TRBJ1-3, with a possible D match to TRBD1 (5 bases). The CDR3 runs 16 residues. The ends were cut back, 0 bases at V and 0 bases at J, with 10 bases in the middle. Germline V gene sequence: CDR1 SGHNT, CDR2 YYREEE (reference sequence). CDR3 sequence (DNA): TGTGCCAGCAGCTTGGGACAGCGACGCTCTGGAAACACCATATATTTT. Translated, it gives CASSLGQRRSGNTIYF. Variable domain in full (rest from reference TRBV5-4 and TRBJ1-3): ETGVTQSPTHLIKTRGQQVTLRCSSQSGHNTVSWYQQALGQGPQFIFQYYREEENGRGNFPPRFSGLQFPNYSSELNVNALELDDSALYLCASSLGQRRSGNTIYFGEGSWLTVV.

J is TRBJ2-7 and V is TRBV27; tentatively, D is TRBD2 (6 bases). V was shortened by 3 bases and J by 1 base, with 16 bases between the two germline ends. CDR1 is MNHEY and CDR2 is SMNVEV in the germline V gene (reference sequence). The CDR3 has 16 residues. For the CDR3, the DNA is TGTGCCAGCAGTTTGGGACTTGGGGGGAGGTCCTACGAGCAGTACTTC. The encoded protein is CASSLGLGGRSYEQYF.